These 5 T cell receptor beta chains were sequenced from one sample in a study of PD-1 blockade in mismatch repair-deficient tumors. Clones were read by immunoSEQ multiplex PCR, and TCRdb kept only the in-frame ones, dropping some. The sample contains 80,000 to 100,000 clones, about 85% of which appear only once. Sequenced material: peripheral blood, taken 12 weeks after starting pembrolizumab. These receptors were collected from an adult with mismatch repair-deficient cancer.

The chain joins TRBV2 to TRBJ1-3; no reliable D call. Germline V gene sequence: CDR1 SNHLY, CDR2 FYNNEI. Trimming took off 6 bases at V and 0 bases at J, with 9 bases between the two ends. This CDR3 spans 14 amino acids. For the CDR3, the DNA is TGTGCCAGCAGCCCCGTATACTCTGGAAACACCATATATTTT. Encoded protein: CASSPVYSGNTIYF.

A single count supports this clone. The J gene is TRBJ1-1, the V gene TRBV6-6; D might be TRBD1 (5 bases). CDR3 length: 14 residues. Trimming cost V 4 bases and J 4 bases, with 13 bases left between them. Looked up from germline, CDR1 is MNHNY and CDR2 is SVGAGI (reference sequence). The CDR3 coding sequence is TGTGCCAGCAGTTCATTCCCGGGGGGCACTGAAGCTTTCTTT. Its translation: CASSSFPGGTEAFF.

The chain joins TRBV5-1 to TRBJ2-7; 9 bases map to TRBD1. The V segment lost 4 bases and the J segment 3 bases; nucleotides outside the gene matches: 8. The CDR3 length is 15 residues. The germline gives CDR1 SGHRS, CDR2 YFSETQ. CDR3 coding DNA: TGCGCCAGCAGCGTATCTCCGGGACAGGGCTACGAGCAGTACTTC. Translation: CASSVSPGQGYEQYF.

V gene TRBV5-1 combines with J gene TRBJ1-4; D is unclear. CDR1 is SGHRS, CDR2 YFSETQ, per germline. The V and J ends lost 0 bases and 7 bases respectively, with 10 bases between them. CDR3 length equals 14 residues. CDR3 amino acids: CASSLGRGGEKLFF. The CDR3 DNA follows: TGCGCCAGCAGCTTGGGACGGGGAGGTGAAAAACTGTTTTTT.

The gene calls are TRBV11-3 and TRBJ2-1; 7 bases are a match to TRBD1. Germline CDR1 is SGHNT and CDR2 is YENEEA. The CDR3 runs to 14 residues. Trimming cost V 5 bases and J 3 bases; bases outside gene matches: 4. CDR3 sequence (DNA): TGTGCCAGCAGCCGGGACAGCCTCTACAATGAGCAGTTCTTC. It yields the protein CASSRDSLYNEQFF.